This T cell receptor beta chain was obtained from a study of blood T cell repertoires in COVID-19. Clones were read by immunoSEQ multiplex PCR, and TCRdb kept only the in-frame ones, dropping some. The table shows 150,000 to 200,000 clones, with roughly 84% occurring only once. J lost 3 bases, V lost 1 base, and 0 bases had no gene match. Germline V lookup: CDR1 SGHAT, CDR2 FQNNGV. The length of the CDR3 is 14 residues. This clone was recorded a few times. The gene calls are TRBV11-2 and TRBJ2-7; TRBD2 matches at 10 bases. The receptor was derived from a man aged 45-65 years with active or convalescent COVID-19. What was sequenced was peripheral blood. The chain's CDR3 is CASSLGTSGYEQYF. Written as DNA, the CDR3 is TGTGCCAGCAGCTTAGGGACTAGCGGCTACGAGCAGTACTTC.